This TCR beta chain was found in a study of blood T cell repertoires in COVID-19. On the study more broadly: Some COVID-19 samples were acute and others convalescent; all came from the United States, Italy and Spain. PBMCs, B-cell-depleted T cells, or T cells provided the cDNA or gDNA that made up the material.

Per the study methods: It was from reference gene primer amplification that nucleated cell counts were estimated. The table came from immunoSEQ multiplex PCR; TCRdb's copy has only in-frame clones and leaves some out. That table supplies the V and J calls and clone size; D and trimming were determined from the DNA. Counted here are roughly 150,000 clones, 75% to 85% occurring once; the ten biggest clones make up 0.5% to 0.65%. Germline-derived CDR1 and CDR2 are MGHDK and SYGVNS. The CDR3 loop spans 11 amino acids. The trim removed 5 bases at V and 8 bases at J, leaving 2 bases unmatched. The receptor comes from a man aged 60-69 years with acute or convalescent COVID-19. Sequenced material: peripheral blood. The J gene is TRBJ1-2, the V gene TRBV25-1, with 7 bases aligning to TRBD1. The CDR3 DNA is TGTGCCAGCAGTACAGGGGTCGGCTACACCTTC. This translates into CASSTGVGYTF.